The clone carrying this T cell receptor (beta chain) appeared many times. Its antigen remains unknown. The entry originates in a study of spatial heterogeneity in lung cancer. Study at large: Sequencing consistently turned up more beta-chain sequences than alpha-chain sequences.

Findings and caveats of the study: In blood, ubiquitous expanded tumor TCRs appeared more at resection than follow-up.

The V and J ends lost 1 base and 6 bases, in that order; junction bases with no gene match: 4. The CDR3 runs to 15 residues. Germline CDR1 and CDR2: LGHDT and YNNKEL (reference sequence). Time point reported: sample taken at primary tumor resection. Whole RNA came from tumor, nontumor lung or frozen PBMC and was sequenced without being sorted. A total of some 70 untreated early-stage non-small cell lung cancer patients served as donors. TCRdb called the 5' RACE reads again in MiXCR, with one record for every CDR3 protein. The table includes approximately 90,000 distinct CDR3 sequences, around 10% detected once.

This sequence was found in a male donor with early-stage non-small cell lung cancer. V is TRBV3-1 and J is TRBJ2-7; 12 bases map to TRBD2. The sequencing used PBMCs, collected at surgery. CDR3 sequence: CASSQGLAGDVEQYF. For the CDR3, the DNA is TGTGCCAGCAGCCAAGGACTAGCGGGAGACGTCGAGCAGTACTTC.